The rows below give T cell receptor beta chains drawn from one sample of a study of blood T cell repertoires in COVID-19. Method: immunoSEQ multiplex PCR; TCRdb's copy keeps in-frame clones and lacks some. The table lists about 250,000 clones, around 84% of them singletons. Material: peripheral blood. The receptors shown here come from a woman between 40 and 55 years old who had recovered from COVID-19. Each CDR3 is given with its conserved first and last residue. A D gene is named only where the DNA matches it firmly. A clone size is listed for some rows: how often the clone was seen (once, few, many), or a class if it is expanded.

j_gene,v_gene,d_gene,abundance,CDR3aa,CDR3nt
TRBJ1-4,TRBV11-3,-,-,CASSRGQTYEKLFF,TGTGCCAGCAGCCGCGGGCAGACTTATGAAAAACTGTTTTTT
TRBJ2-5,TRBV18,-,few,CASSSGNLETQYF,TGTGCCAGCTCTTCAGGGAATTTGGAGACCCAGTACTTC
TRBJ2-3,TRBV10-3,TRBD1,-,CAISERQGADTQYF,TGTGCCATCAGTGAGCGACAGGGGGCAGATACGCAGTATTTT
TRBJ1-6,TRBV6-5,-,few,CASRTGFENSPLHF,TGTGCCAGCAGGACGGGGTTTGAAAATTCACCCCTCCACTTT
TRBJ1-5,TRBV6-6,-,-,CASSAQGGSNQPQHF,TGTGCCAGCAGTGCTCAGGGTGGGAGCAATCAGCCCCAGCATTTT
TRBJ2-2,TRBV10-3,TRBD1,-,CAISDPLARGQTGELFF,TGTGCCATCAGTGATCCCTTGGCTAGGGGGCAAACCGGGGAGCTGTTTTTT
TRBJ2-1,TRBV7-8,TRBD1,few,CASSPAPWDRGHNEQFF,TGTGCCAGCAGCCCCGCCCCCTGGGACAGGGGACACAATGAGCAGTTCTTC
TRBJ2-5,TRBV6-6,-,few,CASSSSGRETQYF,TGTGCCAGCAGTTCGAGCGGAAGAGAGACCCAGTACTTC
TRBJ1-6,TRBV24-1,-,-,CATSDHRDNSPLHF,TGTGCCACCAGTGATCACCGGGATAATTCACCCCTCCACTTT
TRBJ2-4,TRBV3-1/TRBV3-2,TRBD1,-,CASSQEDGSGQTIF,TGTGCCAGCAGCCAGGAGGACGGATCGGGACAGACTATCTTC
TRBJ1-2,TRBV2,-,-,CASSIDRFSGYTF,TGTGCCAGCAGTATTGACAGATTTAGCGGCTACACCTTC
TRBJ1-1,TRBV2,-,-,CASSSQENTEAFF,TGTGCCAGCAGTTCACAGGAGAACACTGAAGCTTTCTTT